The 15 T cell receptor beta chains below come from one sample, sequenced in a study of blood T cell repertoires in COVID-19. The method was immunoSEQ multiplex PCR; TCRdb's version includes in-frame clones alone and lacks a portion of them. The sample has more than 50,000 clones, around 90% seen once; the top ten hold approximately 13%. The sample was peripheral blood. Receptors originate from a man aged 60-69 years with active COVID-19.

There are a few counts of this clone. The CDR3 protein is CASSSRGNYNSPLHF. The CDR3 bases are TGCGCCAGCAGCTCCCGGGGTAACTATAATTCACCCCTCCACTTT. This sequence joins TRBV5-1 and TRBJ1-6; D call uncertain. CDR1 is SGHRS, CDR2 YFSETQ, per germline. V lost 3 bases and J lost 3, with 10 bases in between. The CDR3 spans 15 residues.

The J gene is TRBJ2-2, the V gene TRBV5-4; a weak D match, TRBD1 (6 bases). The CDR3 runs 14 residues. In germline, CDR1 is SGHNT, CDR2 YYREEE (reference sequence). Trimming cost V 3 bases and J 1 base, with 7 bases left between them. DNA of the CDR3: TGTGCCAGCAGCTCACAGGGGAACACCGGGGAGCTGTTTTTT. Translated: CASSSQGNTGELFF.

The chain combines TRBV28 with TRBJ2-5; 8 nucleotides line up with TRBD2. V trimming: 2 bases; J trimming: 4 bases; junction bases outside the gene matches: 9. This CDR3 spans 16 amino acids. The germline CDR1 and CDR2 sequences are MDHEN and SYDVKM. The CDR3 bases are TGTGCCAGCAGTTTAGCGGGAGCGGGAGAAGGAGAGACCCAGTACTTC. This sequence encodes CASSLAGAGEGETQYF.

This chain uses TRBV10-3 with TRBJ2-5; 8 bases align to TRBD1. The germline V gene has CDR1 ENHRY and CDR2 SYGVKD. The J segment lost 1 base and the V segment lost 6 bases, leaving 10 bases of the junction unmatched. The CDR3 consists of 16 residues. This chain's CDR3 is CAISENRDRSQETQYF. In DNA, the CDR3 is TGTGCCATCAGCGAGAACCGGGACAGGAGCCAAGAGACCCAGTACTTC.

The chain is built from TRBV28 and TRBJ1-6; D is perhaps TRBD1 (5 bases). Looked up from germline, CDR1 is MDHEN and CDR2 is SYDVKM. Deletions cut 3 bases from V and 2 bases from J, with 8 bases between. The length of the CDR3 is 15 residues. The CDR3 DNA sequence: TGTGCCAGCAGTTTGACAGCAGCCTATAATTCACCCCTCCACTTT. Translating gives CASSLTAAYNSPLHF.

This chain uses TRBV19 with TRBJ2-1; 8 bases match TRBD2. The CDR3 has 17 residues. Trimming cost V 4 bases and J 6 bases; bases outside gene matches: 14. Germline values: CDR1 LNHDA, CDR2 SQIVND (reference sequence). CDR3 nucleotide sequence: TGTGCCAGTAGTAAGACTACATCTAGCGGGTCTTTCAATGAGCAGTTCTTC. Residues: CASSKTTSSGSFNEQFF.

This chain joins TRBV4-1 and TRBJ2-2, with D possibly TRBD2 on 5 matching bases. The germline V gene has CDR1 MGHRA and CDR2 YSYEKL. The CDR3 totals 14 residues. Trimming cost V 1 base and J 4 bases, with 7 bases left between them. CDR3 coding DNA: TGCGCCAGCAGCCAAGGTGAGGGCACCGGGGAGCTGTTTTTT. Translating it yields CASSQGEGTGELFF.

This chain joins TRBV19 and TRBJ1-3; D possibly corresponds to TRBD1 (6 bases). Germline lookup yields CDR1 LNHDA and CDR2 SQIVND (reference sequence). This CDR3 region has 17 residues. V lost 7 bases to trimming and J lost 0 bases, with 19 bases between them. CDR3 protein: CASTKAGALRSGNTIYF. CDR3 in DNA: TGTGCCAGTACGAAGGCAGGGGCCCTCCGCTCTGGAAACACCATATATTTT.

The chain has TRBV19 and TRBJ2-3, with TRBD1 matching over 7 bases. The CDR3 is 13 residues long. Germline CDR1 is LNHDA and CDR2 is SQIVND (reference sequence). Trimming cost V 4 bases and J 5 bases; bases outside gene matches: 3. This chain's CDR3 is CASSNNRGDTQYF. The CDR3 DNA reads as TGTGCCAGTAGTAACAACAGGGGAGATACGCAGTATTTT.

This chain links TRBV24-1 with TRBJ2-3; D is undetermined. Germline assignment: CDR1 KGHDR and CDR2 SFDVKD. The CDR3 covers 11 residues. Trimming took 9 bases from V and 3 from J, leaving 6 bases between them. The CDR3 DNA is TGTGCCACCGGGCTTACAGATACGCAGTATTTT. This gives the protein CATGLTDTQYF.

J is TRBJ1-1 and V is TRBV11-1; no clear D gene. Germline lookup yields CDR1 SGHAT and CDR2 FQDESV (reference sequence). This CDR3 contains 14 residues. V was cut by 3 bases and J by 2 bases, with 10 bases left in between. CDR3 sequence: CASSLSQQNTEAFF. CDR3 sequence (DNA): TGTGCCAGCAGCTTGTCCCAACAAAACACTGAAGCTTTCTTT.

In this sample, this clone turned up a few times. This sequence joins TRBV30 and TRBJ1-6; D possibly corresponds to TRBD1 (5 bases). The ends were cut back, 2 bases at V and 0 bases at J, with 11 bases in the middle. CDR1 and CDR2 (germline): GTSNPN, SVGIG (reference sequence). CDR3 length: 16 residues. The CDR3 here is CAWSPGRNSYNSPLHF. CDR3 DNA: TGTGCCTGGAGTCCAGGGAGGAACTCCTATAATTCACCCCTCCACTTT.

V gene TRBV6-5 combines with J gene TRBJ1-3; weak D call: TRBD1 (5 bases). Germline V gene sequence: CDR1 MNHEY, CDR2 SVGAGI. The CDR3 runs to 15 residues. The ends were cut back, 0 bases at V and 6 bases at J, with 12 bases in the middle. The CDR3 coding sequence is TGTGCCAGCAGTTACTCGCCAGGGTCGTTAAACACCATATATTTT. It yields the protein CASSYSPGSLNTIYF.

The chain couples TRBV19 to TRBJ2-7, with D perhaps TRBD1 (5 bases). Trimming cost V 1 base and J 2 bases, with 12 bases left between them. The CDR3 contains 15 residues. Germline CDR1 reads LNHDA; CDR2 reads SQIVND (reference sequence). The CDR3 loop is CASSIVGHPTYEQYF. The CDR3 DNA follows: TGTGCCAGTAGTATAGTGGGGCACCCTACCTACGAGCAGTACTTC.

The rearrangement links TRBV5-4 to TRBJ2-2; D unresolved. The length of the CDR3 is 13 residues. Germline CDR1 and CDR2: SGHNT and YYREEE (reference sequence). V shed 0 bases and J shed 6 bases, with 6 bases lying between them. CDR3 DNA: TGTGCCAGCAGCTTGGGAGCGTCCGGGGAGCTGTTTTTT. As protein: CASSLGASGELFF.